What follows describes a single T cell receptor (beta chain). The antigen remains unidentified. The PCR made use of 60 Vbeta and 13 Jbeta primers. This table comes from immunoSEQ multiplex PCR, and its TCRdb copy is limited to in-frame clones, with some not included. The table lists 150,000 to 200,000 clones, approximately 85% of them singletons. The V end was cut by 0 bases, the J end by 2 bases, with 12 bases between. Germline CDR1 and CDR2: SGDLS and YYNGEE. The CDR3 runs 15 residues. The data were obtained in a study of cytomegalovirus exposure and HLA in healthy donors. Study observations and caveats: An analysis done earlier found most TCR beta V segments productive about 87% or about 30% of the time. Most TCR sequences showed up rarely, but some public TCRs showed up in many donors. The classifier reportedly diagnosed cytomegalovirus status with high specificity and sensitivity. Later analysis demonstrated an association between a missense DCLRE1C variant and TCR beta V- and J-gene trimming.

This TCR derives from a girl aged 5-17 years in good health and CMV-seropositive. The specimen sequenced was PBMCs. This chain links TRBV9 with TRBJ2-7, with a possible D match to TRBD1 (5 bases). CDR3 residues: CASSVGQGKTYEQYF. The DNA for the CDR3 is TGTGCCAGCAGCGTAGGTCAGGGAAAAACCTACGAGCAGTACTTC.